Detailed here is one TCR beta chain. This entry is derived from a study of blood T cell repertoires in COVID-19. Study-level information: COVID-19 samples collected from the United States, Italy and Spain covered acute and convalescent phases.

Profiled with immunoSEQ multiplex PCR; TCRdb holds only in-frame clones, not every one. The top ten clones hold around 15% of a sample with approximately 35,000 clones, roughly 88% of them seen once. V shed 6 bases and J 4 bases; nucleotides not matched to a gene: 13. Germline V gene data show CDR1 as LNHDA and CDR2 as SQIVND (reference sequence). The CDR3 consists of 16 residues. The receptor's source is a man between 60 and 75 years old with active COVID-19. The sample consisted of peripheral blood. This chain uses TRBV19 with TRBJ2-3; 7 positions agree with TRBD2. CDR3 sequence reads: CASRPKGRAVSDTQYF. The CDR3, as DNA: TGTGCCAGTAGGCCCAAGGGGAGGGCCGTATCAGATACGCAGTATTTT.